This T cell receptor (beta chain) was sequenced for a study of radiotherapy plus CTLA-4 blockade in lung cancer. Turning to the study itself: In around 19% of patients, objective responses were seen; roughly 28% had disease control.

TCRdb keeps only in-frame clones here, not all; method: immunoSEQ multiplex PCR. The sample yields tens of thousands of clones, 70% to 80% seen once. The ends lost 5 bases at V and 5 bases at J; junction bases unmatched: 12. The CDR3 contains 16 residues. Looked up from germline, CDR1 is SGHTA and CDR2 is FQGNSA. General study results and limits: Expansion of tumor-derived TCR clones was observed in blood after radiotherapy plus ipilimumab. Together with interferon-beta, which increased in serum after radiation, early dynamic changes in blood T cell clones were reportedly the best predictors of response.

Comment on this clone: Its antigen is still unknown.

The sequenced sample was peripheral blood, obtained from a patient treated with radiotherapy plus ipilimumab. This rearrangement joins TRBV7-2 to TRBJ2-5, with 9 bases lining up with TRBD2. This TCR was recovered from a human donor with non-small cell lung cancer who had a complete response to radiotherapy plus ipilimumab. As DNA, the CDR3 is TGTGCCAGCAGCCGTGATGGCGGGGGGGCCGCCGAGACCCAGTACTTC. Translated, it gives CASSRDGGGAAETQYF.